This TCR beta chain was sequenced for a study of radiation and T cells in renal cell carcinoma (dated by TCRdb to 2019 to 2021). About the investigation overall: In total, 53 samples underwent TCR beta sequencing: some 25 tumors plus 27 peripheral blood samples. The final blood draw was performed at 4 weeks after radiation, at the same time as nephrectomy. Across all 50 or so samples, several million unique CDR3 nucleotide sequences, encoding 2.5 million to 3 million unique CDR3 amino acid sequences, were identified. Study-wide conclusions, independent of this receptor: Top tumor clonotypes rose in blood from baseline to 2 weeks post-radiation, then contracted by 4 weeks, suggesting transient expansion of tumor-resident clones. Changes in the blood repertoire were not tracked past 4 weeks after treatment. Effects of radiation dose or scheduling on the TCR repertoire could not be addressed with the single-armed trial design. Because no pretreatment tumor biopsies were available, whether clonotypes were present in the tumor at baseline could not be determined.

Taken with the paper, the label for time point translates to: blood 4 weeks post-SBRT, at nephrectomy. The treatment or condition label here, explained by the study, means: 15 Gy SBRT to primary tumor, nephrectomy 4 weeks later. The samples were drawn from a clinical trial, where primary renal cell carcinomas were treated with 15 Gy of stereotactic body radiation therapy and then removed by nephrectomy 4 weeks afterward. Serial peripheral blood from radiation-treated patients was sampled at baseline, 2 weeks and 4 weeks after SBRT to track tumor-enriched clonotypes. Renal cell carcinoma with clear cell pathology was present in all patients. The QIAamp DNA Blood Mini Kit (Qiagen) was used to prepare genomic DNA for TCR sequencing. Only samples passing all quality control checks were included in the analyses. As concerns this clone: The specificity of this receptor is unknown. No much larger clonotype is one base removed from it; base qualities were not supplied.

Taken from the germline V gene (reference sequence), the CDR1 and CDR2 loops are SEHNR and FQNEAQ. V ends up 5 bases short and J 0 bases short, with an unmatched junction base count of 6. From its cysteine to its phenylalanine, the CDR3 spans 17 amino acids. CDR3 DNA is the only sequence kept; it has 51 bases, read in frame from the first base. The immunoSEQ kit was used, according to the manufacturer's recommendations, to generate TCR beta libraries from genomic DNA. To prepare the libraries, a first multiplex PCR with proprietary primers was run, followed by a second PCR that added unique barcodes, and a bead cleanup was done after each round. A kit-provided positive control reaction and a negative control reaction were included in every sample batch. The final libraries were assessed on an Agilent 4200 TapeStation D1000 ScreenTape, pooled by volume, and quantified by qPCR. Sequencing was performed on an Illumina NextSeq500 using a MidOutput 150-cycle cartridge, with 156 Read1 cycles, 15 Index1 cycles, and the kit custom primers. The pooled library was loaded at roughly 0.92 pM with a roughly 20% PhiX control spike-in. The study's processing was this. Vendor-processed data were analyzed in R, and a clonotype was defined as all T cells sharing the same CDR3 nucleotide sequence. In the clone abundance analyses, frequencies were normalized to the 10,000 most abundant clones in each sample. Public T cell clones, which averaged fewer than five per sample, were removed prior to analysis. Tumor-enriched and baseline blood-enriched clonotypes were defined by at least a 32-fold difference in abundance between compartments. A beta-binomial differential abundance model was used to identify clonotypes that were expanded or contracted between blood time points. Tumor-blood repertoire similarity was measured with the Baroni-Urbani and Buser coefficient, and group comparisons used two-tailed Wilcoxon tests in R. TCRdb's version of the immuneACCESS table is confined to in-frame rearrangements and falls short of the full clone set. An unresolved V gene accounts for under half of the shortfall where checked; the remainder is of unknown origin. The DNA was the basis for D and trimming; V, J and clone size are from that table. Within this sample are 150,000 to 200,000 clones, with less than 90% of them counted one time only. Around 11% of the sample is taken by the ten largest.

The input for sequencing was blood, taken from a patient whose treatment included radiotherapy and nephrectomy. The chain links TRBV7-9 with TRBJ2-1; TRBD2 agrees with 11 junctional bases. The clonotype originates from a woman between 50 and 59 years old with renal cell carcinoma. CDR3 loop: CASSRISGGASYNEQFF. The sequenced DNA: TGTGCCAGCAGCCGTATTAGCGGGGGGGCCTCCTACAATGAGCAGTTCTTC.